The 24 T cell receptor beta chains given below trace back to one sample, sequenced in a study of T cell responses to AZD1222 COVID-19 vaccine. Sequenced by immunoSEQ multiplex PCR; TCRdb stores in-frame clones only, minus some. Of tens of thousands of clones in the sample, about 90% are singletons; the top ten hold 5.2%. The input for sequencing was peripheral blood, taken on day 0 of MenACWY control vaccination. These receptors were obtained from an adult in good health.

This chain uses TRBV2 with TRBJ1-2; maybe TRBD1 (5 bases). The CDR3 loop spans 15 amino acids. Trimming pared 7 bases from V and 2 bases from J, leaving 17 bases between. Germline V gives CDR1 SNHLY, CDR2 FYNNEI. Here the CDR3 DNA reads TGTGCCAGCATCCTAGATAGGGGAGGGAACTATGGCTACACCTTC. Protein sequence: CASILDRGGNYGYTF.

In its sample, this clone was seen once. V and J are TRBV19 and TRBJ1-5; TRBD1 might be the D (5 bases). This CDR3 contains 14 residues. The germline V and J ends were trimmed by 8 bases and 4 bases, with 15 bases remaining between them. Germline CDR1 and CDR2: LNHDA and SQIVND (reference sequence). CDR3 residues: CASRGIGRNQPQHF. The CDR3 region has the DNA TGTGCCAGTCGGGGCATCGGCCGGAATCAGCCCCAGCATTTT.

The J gene is TRBJ2-1, the V gene TRBV10-2; D is possibly TRBD2 (6 bases). V lost 0 bases and J 4 bases, leaving 10 bases between the germline ends. Germline V gene sequence: CDR1 WSHSY, CDR2 SAAADI. This CDR3 is built from 15 residues. The CDR3 loop reads CASSESLATYNEQFF. The CDR3 coding sequence is TGCGCCAGCAGTGAGTCGCTAGCGACATACAATGAGCAGTTCTTC.

V gene TRBV6-4 combines with J gene TRBJ2-7; tentatively, D is TRBD1 (6 bases). The CDR3 has 16 amino acids. The V and J ends lost 6 bases and 1 base respectively, with 19 bases between them. Germline CDR1 is MRHNA and CDR2 is SNTAGT. CDR3 in amino acids: CASRVGHRVGSYEQYF. DNA of the CDR3: TGTGCCAGCAGGGTGGGACACAGGGTTGGGTCCTACGAGCAGTACTTC.

The chain employs TRBV3-1 (or the pseudogene TRBV3-2) and TRBJ1-1, with 9 bases that match TRBD1. Germline CDR1 and CDR2: LGHDT and YNNKEL (reference sequence). CDR3 length: 13 residues. Trimming took 4 bases from V and 7 from J; bases not matched to a gene: 4. This CDR3 is CASSPGQGIEAFF. The CDR3 DNA is TGTGCCAGCAGCCCGGGACAGGGAATTGAAGCTTTCTTT.

The chain is built from TRBV5-4 and TRBJ1-4; TRBD1 is a possible D gene (5 bases). The length of the CDR3 is 16 residues. Per the germline V gene, CDR1 is SGHNT and CDR2 is YYREEE (reference sequence). The V end lost 3 bases, the J end lost 0 bases, and 12 bases lay between the germline ends. DNA of the CDR3: TGTGCCAGCAGCTCTGGGACCCCGGCAACTAATGAAAAACTGTTTTTT. Translated, it gives CASSSGTPATNEKLFF.

The rearrangement links TRBV5-8 to TRBJ1-5; D gene ambiguous. Germline CDR1 SGHTS, CDR2 YDEGEE. The V gene lost 2 bases and the J gene lost 5 bases, with 8 bases spanning the gap. The CDR3 contains 13 residues. This CDR3 is CASSFAQDQPQHF. The CDR3 coding sequence is TGTGCCAGCAGCTTCGCCCAAGATCAGCCCCAGCATTTT.

CDR3 sequence reads: CASSHYVLTSSDTQYF. In DNA, the CDR3 is TGTGCCAGCAGCCATTACGTCCTGACTAGCTCAGATACGCAGTATTTT. The rearrangement joins TRBV7-2 to TRBJ2-3; 7 bases line up with TRBD2. The CDR3 is 16 amino acids. CDR1 and CDR2 (germline): SGHTA, FQGNSA. The V and J ends lost 5 bases and 4 bases, in that order; junction bases with no gene match: 12.

The chain has TRBV28 and TRBJ2-3, with TRBD1 identical over 7 bases. Germline CDR1 MDHEN, CDR2 SYDVKM. The CDR3 loop spans 14 amino acids. After removal of 3 bases from V and 5 bases from J, the junction contained 5 bases not matched to a gene. Here the CDR3 reads CASSFPGGEDTQYF. The CDR3 region has the DNA TGTGCCAGCAGTTTTCCAGGGGGTGAAGATACGCAGTATTTT.

This clone was seen only once. The chain carries TRBV7-2 and TRBJ2-7, with D perhaps being TRBD1 or TRBD2 (5 bases each). Germline-derived CDR1 and CDR2 are SGHTA and FQGNSA. Trimming shortened V by 5 bases and J by 2 bases, and 10 bases separated the two germline ends. This CDR3 contains 13 residues. CDR3 residues: CASSQSGPYEQYF. The CDR3 bases are TGTGCCAGCAGCCAATCGGGGCCCTACGAGCAGTACTTC.

The CDR3 nucleotides are TGTGCCAGTTTCCCCCGCCATGGGGAGAGCGAAAAACTGTTTTTT. This encodes CASFPRHGESEKLFF. V gene TRBV19 combines with J gene TRBJ1-4; D is unclear. The V gene's germline CDR1 is LNHDA and CDR2 SQIVND (reference sequence). Trimming stripped 8 bases from V and 8 bases from J, with 21 bases between. This CDR3 has 15 residues.

V gene TRBV7-3 combines with J gene TRBJ2-5; no firm D call. Germline V gives CDR1 SGHTA, CDR2 FQGTGA. The CDR3 extends over 15 amino acids. Trimming cost V 0 bases and J 5 bases, with 13 bases left between them. CDR3 region: CASSLTVGVGETQYF. CDR3 in DNA: TGTGCCAGCAGCTTAACTGTTGGGGTCGGGGAGACCCAGTACTTC.

This clone was detected only a few times. V and J are TRBV5-4 and TRBJ1-1, with D tentatively TRBD1 (5 bases). The CDR3 runs to 16 residues. Germline lookup yields CDR1 SGHNT and CDR2 YYREEE (reference sequence). V lost 0 bases and J 0 bases, leaving 12 bases between the germline ends. The CDR3 loop reads CASSLEWMGLNTEAFF. The CDR3 DNA reads TGTGCCAGCAGCTTGGAGTGGATGGGGCTGAACACTGAAGCTTTCTTT.

The rearrangement uses TRBV28 and TRBJ1-2; no clear D gene. The CDR3 consists of 13 residues. V dropped 3 bases and J dropped 6 bases, with 11 bases sitting between them. Germline V gene lookup returns CDR1 MDHEN and CDR2 SYDVKM. This chain's CDR3 is CASSFRPPHGYTF. CDR3 nucleotide sequence: TGTGCCAGCAGTTTCCGCCCCCCCCATGGCTACACCTTC.

This clone was detected only once. V gene TRBV11-2 combines with J gene TRBJ1-5, with D uncertain. In germline, CDR1 is SGHAT, CDR2 FQNNGV. The CDR3 length is 13 residues. Trimming took 1 base from V and 7 from J, leaving 8 bases between them. The CDR3 region is CASSLGGEQPQHF. DNA of the CDR3: TGTGCCAGCAGCTTAGGTGGAGAGCAGCCCCAGCATTTT.

Only one count was recorded for this clone. The V and J genes are TRBV6-2 or TRBV6-3 and TRBJ1-2; D is unclear. V lost 6 bases and J 6 bases, leaving 8 bases between the germline ends. Germline V gives CDR1 MNHEY, CDR2 SVGEGT. This CDR3 spans 11 amino acids. CDR3 DNA sequence: TGTGCCAGCAGCCCCCTCCATGGCTACACCTTC. Protein product: CASSPLHGYTF.

The chain recombines TRBV3-1 (or the pseudogene TRBV3-2) with TRBJ2-3; 7 bases match TRBD1. Germline CDR1 reads LGHDT; CDR2 reads YNNKEL (reference sequence). There are 16 residues in the CDR3. The V and J ends lost 4 bases and 4 bases, in that order; junction bases with no gene match: 11. The CDR3 here is CASSRDRGYVADTQYF. The CDR3 DNA reads TGTGCCAGCAGCCGGGACAGAGGGTATGTCGCAGATACGCAGTATTTT.

In this sample, this clone turned up once. The chain carries TRBV9 and TRBJ1-4; D is perhaps TRBD1 (6 bases). V was shortened by 4 bases and J by 5 bases, with 15 bases between the two germline ends. Looked up from germline, CDR1 is SGDLS and CDR2 is YYNGEE. The CDR3 covers 15 residues. The CDR3 DNA reads as TGTGCCAGCAGCACGGACGGACAGATCAATGAAAAACTGTTTTTT. The encoded protein is CASSTDGQINEKLFF.

This clone was detected a few times. The gene calls are TRBV19 and TRBJ1-5; D is unclear. Deletions cut 1 base from V and 7 bases from J, with 11 bases between. Germline V gene data show CDR1 as LNHDA and CDR2 as SQIVND (reference sequence). The CDR3 spans 14 residues. The CDR3 protein is CASSIAIPGQPQHF. The DNA of the CDR3 is TGTGCCAGTAGTATAGCAATCCCCGGGCAGCCCCAGCATTTT.

The chain links TRBV6-5 to TRBJ2-2; D remains unclear. The CDR3 is 15 residues long. The germline V and J ends were trimmed by 7 bases and 6 bases, with 18 bases remaining between them. Germline loops: CDR1 MNHEY, CDR2 SVGAGI. The CDR3 DNA sequence: TGTGCCAGCACCGCCATTGGACCCGACGCCGGGGAGCTGTTTTTT. This codes for CASTAIGPDAGELFF.

The chain has TRBV19 and TRBJ1-3; D is possibly TRBD1 (5 bases). Germline V gene sequence: CDR1 LNHDA, CDR2 SQIVND (reference sequence). Trimming stripped 7 bases from V and 0 bases from J, with 13 bases between. The CDR3 is 15 residues long. CDR3 coding DNA: TGTGCCAGTAACGTACACAGGAGCTCTGGAAACACCATATATTTT. This gives the protein CASNVHRSSGNTIYF.

The genes are TRBV11-2 and TRBJ2-1; 7 bases are a match to TRBD2. CDR3 size: 18 residues. The ends lost 5 bases at V and 2 bases at J; junction bases unmatched: 15. The germline gives CDR1 SGHAT, CDR2 FQNNGV. This CDR3 is CASSPHPVGSGTYNEQFF. In DNA form, the CDR3 reads TGTGCCAGCAGCCCCCACCCTGTAGGGAGCGGGACCTACAATGAGCAGTTCTTC.

This clone was seen once. The chain employs TRBV11-2 and TRBJ1-4, with a possible D match to TRBD1 (6 bases). V gave up 0 bases and J gave up 0 bases, with 17 bases separating them. The CDR3 sequence is 19 residues long. Germline V gives CDR1 SGHAT, CDR2 FQNNGV. The CDR3 DNA follows: TGTGCCAGCAGCTTAGAGTCAGGGGATTCTCTCGCAACTAATGAAAAACTGTTTTTT. Protein: CASSLESGDSLATNEKLFF.

The rearrangement links TRBV15 to TRBJ1-1, with a tentative D call TRBD1 (5 bases). Trimming took 0 bases from V and 1 from J, leaving 6 bases between them. Germline-derived CDR1 and CDR2 are LNHNV and YYDKDF (reference sequence). The CDR3 extends over 14 amino acids. The CDR3 protein is CATSRDQGNTEAFF. CDR3 DNA: TGTGCCACCAGCAGAGATCAGGGGAACACTGAAGCTTTCTTT.